The 29 T cell receptor beta chains given below trace back to one sample, sequenced in a study of beta chain features in type 1 diabetes. Overall study findings and caveats: Type 1 diabetes patients had moderately but significantly shorter TCRB CDR3s in all four CD4+ subsets.

These TCRs' antigens remain unknown. Every isolated RNA sample was fully reverse transcribed, so sequencing captured expressed TCRB transcripts. Profiling relied on immunoSEQ multiplex PCR, and the TCRdb table lists in-frame clones only, not all of them. This sample has 40,000 to 45,000 clones, with roughly 68% found just once. The sample was Tregs from blood. The receptors derive from a woman younger than 35 with type 1 diabetes.

The rearrangement joins TRBV7-6 to TRBJ2-3; 10 bases are a match to TRBD1. After removal of 5 bases from V and 7 bases from J, the junction contained 9 bases not matched to a gene. CDR1 SGHVS and CDR2 FNYEAQ come from the germline V gene. The CDR3 has 15 amino acids. CDR3 protein: CASSPRQGARNTQYF. DNA of the CDR3: TGTGCCAGCAGCCCAAGACAGGGGGCGCGGAATACGCAGTATTTT.

The gene calls are TRBV6-6 and TRBJ1-2, with 8 bases identical to TRBD1. The CDR3 spans 12 residues. Trimming cost V 6 bases and J 7 bases; bases outside gene matches: 4. The V gene's germline CDR1 is MNHNY and CDR2 SVGAGI (reference sequence). This chain's CDR3 is CASRLTGVGYTF. The CDR3 DNA reads TGTGCCAGCAGATTGACAGGGGTTGGCTACACCTTC.

This clone was found once. The rearrangement joins TRBV7-8 to TRBJ1-1; tentative D call: TRBD1 (5 bases). Germline V lookup: CDR1 SGHVS, CDR2 FQNEAQ. The CDR3 runs 14 residues. V was clipped by 2 bases and J by 4 bases, with 11 bases between them. The CDR3 protein is CASSLLGGSTEAFF. Here the CDR3 DNA reads TGTGCCAGCAGCTTATTGGGGGGAAGCACTGAAGCTTTCTTT.

The sample holds a few counts of this clone. This chain uses TRBV5-6 with TRBJ2-7, with 10 nucleotides matching TRBD1. Looked up from germline, CDR1 is SGHDT and CDR2 is YYEEEE. There are 17 residues in the CDR3. The V segment lost 2 bases and the J segment 3 bases; nucleotides outside the gene matches: 11. CDR3 region: CASSFTPGTGVGYEQYF. In nucleotides, the CDR3 is TGTGCCAGCAGCTTCACCCCCGGGACAGGGGTCGGCTACGAGCAGTACTTC.

V and J are TRBV6-5 and TRBJ2-1; 7 bases map to TRBD2. V lost 6 bases, J lost 10 bases, and 9 bases stayed unmatched. This CDR3 is 13 amino acids long. Germline V gene data show CDR1 as MNHEY and CDR2 as SVGAGI. Here the CDR3 DNA reads TGTGCCAGCAGCCCCCGAGCGGGACCCGAGCAGTTCTTC. It is translated as CASSPRAGPEQFF.

This chain connects TRBV6-1 to TRBJ2-2; D remains ambiguous. Germline V lookup: CDR1 MNHNS, CDR2 SASEGT. With 4 bases removed from V and 11 bases from J, the gap between germline ends came to 11 bases. The length of the CDR3 is 12 residues. The CDR3 reads CASSVGPRELFF. Here the CDR3 DNA reads TGTGCCAGCAGTGTTGGGCCAAGAGAGCTGTTTTTT.

The chain recombines TRBV5-1 with TRBJ1-4; D is unclear. There are 16 residues in the CDR3. V shed 0 bases and J shed 0 bases, with 9 bases lying between them. Germline CDR1 SGHRS, CDR2 YFSETQ. The CDR3 sequence is CASSLGHTATNEKLFF. CDR3 sequence (DNA): TGCGCCAGCAGCTTGGGGCACACCGCAACTAATGAAAAACTGTTTTTT.

The chain carries TRBV7-3 and TRBJ2-1; the match to TRBD2 covers 7 bases. J lost 8 bases, V lost 4 bases, and 8 bases had no gene match. Germline CDR1 reads SGHTA; CDR2 reads FQGTGA. There are 14 residues in the CDR3. The CDR3 reads CASSWASGGDEQFF. As DNA, the CDR3 is TGTGCCAGCAGCTGGGCTAGCGGAGGGGATGAGCAGTTCTTC.

The CDR3 protein is CASSPRTPGTEAFF. The CDR3 region has the DNA TGCGCCAGCAGCCCTAGGACTCCTGGCACTGAAGCTTTCTTT. The chain joins TRBV5-1 to TRBJ1-1; no reliable D call. Germline lookup yields CDR1 SGHRS and CDR2 YFSETQ. The CDR3 loop spans 14 amino acids. The V and J ends lost 4 bases and 4 bases respectively, with 14 bases between them.

The V call is TRBV19, the J call TRBJ2-2, with 7 bases fitting TRBD1. Germline CDR1 is LNHDA and CDR2 is SQIVND (reference sequence). The V and J ends lost 7 bases and 0 bases, in that order; junction bases with no gene match: 5. This CDR3 region has 15 residues. CDR3 in DNA: TGTGCCAGTACCGCCGGGACAGCGAACACCGGGGAGCTGTTTTTT. Amino acid sequence: CASTAGTANTGELFF. The complete variable domain, with remaining parts taken from reference TRBV19 and TRBJ2-2, reads DGGITQSPKYLFRKEGQNVTLSCEQNLNHDAMYWYRQDPGQGLRLIYYSQIVNDFQKGDIAEGYSVSREKKESFPLTVTSAQKNPTAFYLCASTAGTANTGELFFGEGSRLTVL.

This rearrangement joins TRBV5-1 to TRBJ2-7; 11 bases are a match to TRBD2. CDR3 length: 17 amino acids. CDR1 and CDR2 from the germline V gene are SGHRS and YFSETQ. The ends lost 1 base at V and 2 bases at J; junction bases unmatched: 8. The CDR3 loop is CASSLLRTSGPPYEQYF. The CDR3 nucleotides read TGCGCCAGCAGCTTGCTTCGGACTAGCGGGCCCCCCTACGAGCAGTACTTC.

The rearrangement uses TRBV7-8 and TRBJ2-1, with TRBD1 matching 10 bases. J lost 1 base, V lost 8 bases, and 5 bases had no gene match. CDR1 is SGHVS and CDR2 is FQNEAQ in the germline V gene. The CDR3 sequence is 15 residues long. The CDR3 nucleotides read TGTGCCAGCGCCGGGACAGGGGTTTCCTACAATGAGCAGTTCTTC. It codes for CASAGTGVSYNEQFF. The full variable domain, completed using reference TRBV7-8 and TRBJ2-1, is GAGVSQSPRYKVAKRGQDVALRCDPISGHVSLFWYQQALGQGPEFLTYFQNEAQLDKSGLPSDRFFAERPEGSVSTLKIQRTQQEDSAVYLCASAGTGVSYNEQFFGPGTRLTVL.

V gene TRBV18 combines with J gene TRBJ1-5; TRBD1 agrees at 9 bases. This CDR3 has 14 amino acids. Germline V gene lookup returns CDR1 KGHSH and CDR2 LQKENI. Unmatched junction bases numbered 7, after V lost 6 bases and J lost 7 bases. CDR3 sequence reads: CASSTRTGDQPQHF. The CDR3 coding sequence is TGTGCCAGCTCGACAAGGACAGGGGACCAGCCCCAGCATTTT.

The chain uses TRBV2 and TRBJ1-1; 7 bases align to TRBD1. CDR3 length: 15 amino acids. The germline gives CDR1 SNHLY, CDR2 FYNNEI. V dropped 6 bases and J dropped 0; count of bases not matched to a gene: 7. CDR3 in amino acids: CASRWDSQVNTEAFF. CDR3 nucleotide sequence: TGTGCCAGCAGATGGGACAGCCAAGTGAACACTGAAGCTTTCTTT.

This clone occurred once. V is TRBV2 and J is TRBJ2-1, with TRBD2 matching over 10 bases. Germline lookup yields CDR1 SNHLY and CDR2 FYNNEI. The J segment lost 0 bases and the V segment lost 7 bases, leaving 6 bases of the junction unmatched. There are 16 residues in the CDR3. The CDR3 DNA reads TGTGCCAGCACTAGCGGGGGCCTTAGCTCCTACAATGAGCAGTTCTTC. Amino acids: CASTSGGLSSYNEQFF.

The V gene is TRBV7-2, the J gene TRBJ2-1; TRBD2 agrees at 11 bases. Trimming cost V 9 bases and J 5 bases; bases outside gene matches: 9. Germline V gives CDR1 SGHTA, CDR2 FQGNSA. The CDR3 has 15 amino acids. CDR3 loop: CASRPGTSGHNEQFF. DNA of the CDR3: TGTGCCAGTAGACCGGGGACTAGCGGACACAATGAGCAGTTCTTC.

In DNA form, the CDR3 reads TGTGCCAGCAGTCCTCCCGGGACAGGGGGAAACACCATATATTTT. Translating gives CASSPPGTGGNTIYF. The rearrangement joins TRBV28 to TRBJ1-3; 9 positions match TRBD1. CDR3 length: 15 amino acids. Germline V CDR1 and CDR2: MDHEN, SYDVKM. The ends lost 5 bases at V and 4 bases at J; junction bases unmatched: 6.

This chain links TRBV6-5 with TRBJ2-1, with 11 bases that match TRBD2. The CDR3 totals 15 residues. Germline V gene lookup returns CDR1 MNHEY and CDR2 SVGAGI. V shed 10 bases and J 14 bases; nucleotides not matched to a gene: 19. In DNA form, the CDR3 reads TGTGCCACCGGGACTAGCGGAGGTCGGTCAATTCCGGAGTTCTTC. This translates into CATGTSGGRSIPEFF.

V and J are TRBV6-1 and TRBJ1-1; D remains ambiguous. This CDR3 is built from 11 residues. Trimming cost V 8 bases and J 2 bases, with 6 bases left between them. CDR1 and CDR2 (germline): MNHNS, SASEGT. CDR3 protein: CASRSNTEAFF. CDR3 coding DNA: TGTGCCAGCCGGAGCAACACTGAAGCTTTCTTT.

The CDR3 sequence is CASSLRGGGAYEQYF. In DNA form, the CDR3 reads TGTGCCAGCAGCCTCAGGGGTGGGGGGGCCTACGAGCAGTACTTC. V usage is TRBV28 and J usage is TRBJ2-7, with TRBD2 as a possible D gene (7 bases). V was clipped by 6 bases and J by 2 bases, with 17 bases between them. The germline gives CDR1 MDHEN, CDR2 SYDVKM. This CDR3 comprises 15 residues.

The genes are TRBV28 and TRBJ2-7; no reliable D call. Per germline, CDR1 MDHEN and CDR2 SYDVKM. This CDR3 region has 10 residues. With 8 bases removed from V and 4 bases from J, the gap between germline ends came to 6 bases. The CDR3 bases are TGTGCCAGCGGGCCTTACGAGCAGTACTTC. This sequence encodes CASGPYEQYF.

The gene calls are TRBV5-1 and TRBJ2-6, with D hard to call. The CDR3 contains 15 residues. V lost 1 base to trimming and J lost 1 base, with 6 bases between them. Germline V gene sequence: CDR1 SGHRS, CDR2 YFSETQ. The CDR3 loop is CASSLSLSGANVLTF. Here the CDR3 DNA reads TGCGCCAGCAGCTTGAGCCTGTCTGGGGCCAACGTCCTGACTTTC.

This clone was detected only a few times. V gene TRBV7-9 combines with J gene TRBJ2-5; TRBD1 matches at 7 bases. The J call is uncertain, as TRBJ2-7 better fits the DNA end. This CDR3 region has 16 residues. Germline V gene sequence: CDR1 SEHNR, CDR2 FQNEAQ (reference sequence). CDR3 region: CASSLAHRGPHYEQYF. The CDR3 region has the DNA TGTGCCAGCAGCTTAGCGCATAGGGGGCCCCACTACGAGCAGTACTTC.

This rearrangement joins TRBV2 to TRBJ2-5; 9 bases are a match to TRBD1. From germline, CDR1 is SNHLY and CDR2 FYNNEI. V was pared by 8 bases and J by 5 bases, with 12 bases of the junction left unmatched. The length of the CDR3 is 15 residues. In DNA, the CDR3 is TGTGCCAGCGGCCCGGGACAGGGAACTTCGGAGACCCAGTACTTC. Translating gives CASGPGQGTSETQYF.

This clone has just one count. V usage is TRBV10-2 and J usage is TRBJ2-7; D not certain. This CDR3 has 13 residues. The V end was cut by 1 base, the J end by 0 bases, with 4 bases between. Looked up from germline, CDR1 is WSHSY and CDR2 is SAAADI. The CDR3 nucleotides read TGCGCCAGCAGTGAGTTTAGCTCCTACGAGCAGTACTTC. This codes for CASSEFSSYEQYF.

This clone was recorded only once. J is TRBJ2-5 and V is TRBV19; maybe TRBD2 (6 bases). This CDR3 is built from 13 residues. V was shortened by 5 bases and J by 2 bases, with 9 bases between the two germline ends. CDR1 LNHDA and CDR2 SQIVND come from the germline V gene (reference sequence). The CDR3, as DNA: TGTGCCAGTAGTTATAGCGGACAAGAGACCCAGTACTTC. Translating it yields CASSYSGQETQYF.

This clone was counted between two and nine times. The chain carries TRBV5-1 and TRBJ2-7, with a possible D match to TRBD1 (5 bases). The CDR3 spans 14 residues. The germline V gene has CDR1 SGHRS and CDR2 YFSETQ. V was pared by 4 bases and J by 3 bases, with 14 bases between. The DNA of the CDR3 is TGCGCCAGCAGCGGACCGACAGCGATCTACGAGCAGTACTTC. This encodes CASSGPTAIYEQYF.

The rearrangement links TRBV11-2 to TRBJ2-1, with 7 nucleotides matching TRBD2. CDR1 and CDR2 from the germline V gene are SGHAT and FQNNGV. V lost 5 bases to trimming and J lost 2 bases; unmatched junction nucleotides: 9. This CDR3 is built from 16 residues. The CDR3 sequence is CASSRVRAGAYNEQFF. CDR3 coding DNA: TGTGCCAGCAGCCGCGTGCGTGCGGGGGCCTACAATGAGCAGTTCTTC.

This clone was observed a single time. This chain uses TRBV25-1 with TRBJ2-1; D unclear. The CDR3 contains 13 residues. V lost 1 base, J lost 7 bases, and 8 bases lay in between. Germline V lookup: CDR1 MGHDK, CDR2 SYGVNS. The CDR3: CASSEFRRNEQFF. The DNA of the CDR3 is TGTGCCAGCAGTGAATTTCGCCGGAATGAGCAGTTCTTC.